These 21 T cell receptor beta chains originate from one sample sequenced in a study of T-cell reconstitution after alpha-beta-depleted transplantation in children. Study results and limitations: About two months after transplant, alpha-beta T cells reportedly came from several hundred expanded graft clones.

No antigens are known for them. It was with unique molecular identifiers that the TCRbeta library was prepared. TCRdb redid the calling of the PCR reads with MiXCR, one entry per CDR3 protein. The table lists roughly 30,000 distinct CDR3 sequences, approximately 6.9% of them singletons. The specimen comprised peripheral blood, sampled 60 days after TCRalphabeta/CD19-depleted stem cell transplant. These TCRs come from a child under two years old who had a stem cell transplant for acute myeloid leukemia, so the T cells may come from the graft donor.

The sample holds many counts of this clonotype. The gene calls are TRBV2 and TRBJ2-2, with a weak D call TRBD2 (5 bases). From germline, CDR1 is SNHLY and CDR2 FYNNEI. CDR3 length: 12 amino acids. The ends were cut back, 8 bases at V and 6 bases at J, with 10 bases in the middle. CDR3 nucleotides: TGTGCCAGCCGAACGGAGGCCGGGGAGCTGTTTTTT. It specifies CASRTEAGELFF.

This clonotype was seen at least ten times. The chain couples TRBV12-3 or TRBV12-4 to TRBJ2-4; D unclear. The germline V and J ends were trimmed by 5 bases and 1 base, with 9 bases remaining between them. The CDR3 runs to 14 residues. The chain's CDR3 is CASSAGRAKNIQYF. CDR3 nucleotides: TGTGCCAGCAGTGCCGGCAGGGCCAAAAACATTCAGTACTTC.

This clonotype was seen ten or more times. The CDR3 coding sequence is TGTGCCAGCAGGGGACAGGGGGCTCCTCGATATGGCTACACCTTC. Its translation: CASRGQGAPRYGYTF. This rearrangement joins TRBV6-5 to TRBJ1-2; 12 bases line up with TRBD1. Per the germline V gene, CDR1 is MNHEY and CDR2 is SVGAGI. J lost 5 bases, V lost 6 bases, and 7 bases had no gene match. The length of the CDR3 is 15 residues.

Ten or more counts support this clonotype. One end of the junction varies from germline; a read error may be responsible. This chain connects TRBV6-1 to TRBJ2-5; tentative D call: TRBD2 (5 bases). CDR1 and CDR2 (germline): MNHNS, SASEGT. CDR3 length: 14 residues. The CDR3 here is CASREAVLQETQYF. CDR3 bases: TGTGCCAGCAGAGAAGCGGTTCTCCAAGAGACCCAGTACTTC.

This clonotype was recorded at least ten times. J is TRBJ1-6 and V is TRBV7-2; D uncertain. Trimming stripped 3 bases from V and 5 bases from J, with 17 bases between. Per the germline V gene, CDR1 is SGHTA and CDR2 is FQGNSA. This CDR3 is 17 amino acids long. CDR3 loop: CASSFRQAGENNSPLHF. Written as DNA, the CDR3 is TGTGCCAGCAGCTTCAGGCAGGCAGGAGAGAATAATTCACCCCTCCACTTT.

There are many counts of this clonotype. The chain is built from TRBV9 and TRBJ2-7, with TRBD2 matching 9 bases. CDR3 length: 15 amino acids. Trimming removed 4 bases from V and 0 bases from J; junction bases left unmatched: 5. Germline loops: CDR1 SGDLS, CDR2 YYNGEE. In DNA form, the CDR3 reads TGTGCCAGCAGCCCGACTAGCGGATACTCCTACGAGCAGTACTTC. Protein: CASSPTSGYSYEQYF.

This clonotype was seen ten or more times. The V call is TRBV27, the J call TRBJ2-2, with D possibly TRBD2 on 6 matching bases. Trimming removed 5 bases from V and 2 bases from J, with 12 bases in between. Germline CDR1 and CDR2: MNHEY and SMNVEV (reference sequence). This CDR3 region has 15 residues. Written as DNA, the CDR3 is TGTGCCAGCAGTGCGGGACTCCTCAACACCGGGGAGCTGTTTTTT. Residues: CASSAGLLNTGELFF.

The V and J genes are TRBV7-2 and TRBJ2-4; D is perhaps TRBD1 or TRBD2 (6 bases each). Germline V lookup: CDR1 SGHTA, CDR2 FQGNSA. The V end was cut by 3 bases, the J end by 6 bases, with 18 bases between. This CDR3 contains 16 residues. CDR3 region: CASSFHRDGGGNIQYF. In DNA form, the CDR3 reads TGTGCCAGCAGCTTCCACCGGGACGGAGGGGGAAACATTCAGTACTTC.

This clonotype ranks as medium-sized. CDR3 sequence (DNA): TGTGCCAGCAGCCGGACAGAGAAAAGATATAATTCACCCCTCCACTTT. Its protein product is CASSRTEKRYNSPLHF. The V call is TRBV13, the J call TRBJ1-6; maybe TRBD1 (6 bases). The CDR3 spans 16 residues. Germline CDR1 is PRHDT and CDR2 is FYEKMQ (reference sequence). The ends were cut back, 5 bases at V and 4 bases at J, with 15 bases in the middle.

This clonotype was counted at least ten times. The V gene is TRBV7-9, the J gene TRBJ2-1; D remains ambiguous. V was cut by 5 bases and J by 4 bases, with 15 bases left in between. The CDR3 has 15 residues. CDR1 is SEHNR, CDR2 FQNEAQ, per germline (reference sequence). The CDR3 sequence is CASSPPPAPYNEQFF. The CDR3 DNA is TGTGCCAGCAGCCCCCCCCCTGCCCCTTACAATGAGCAGTTCTTC.

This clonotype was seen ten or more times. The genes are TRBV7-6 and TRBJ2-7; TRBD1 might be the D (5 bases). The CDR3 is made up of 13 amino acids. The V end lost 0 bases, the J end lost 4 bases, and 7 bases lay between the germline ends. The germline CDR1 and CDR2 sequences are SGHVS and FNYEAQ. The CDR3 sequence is CASSLARGYEQYF. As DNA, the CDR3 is TGTGCCAGCAGCTTAGCTAGGGGATACGAGCAGTACTTC.

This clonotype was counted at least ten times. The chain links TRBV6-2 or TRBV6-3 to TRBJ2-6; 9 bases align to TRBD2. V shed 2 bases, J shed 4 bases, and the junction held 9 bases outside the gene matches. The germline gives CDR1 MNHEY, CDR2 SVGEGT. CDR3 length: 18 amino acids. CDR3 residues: CASSYVGSGRLGANVLTF. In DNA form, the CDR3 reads TGTGCCAGCAGTTACGTTGGTAGCGGGAGATTAGGGGCCAACGTCCTGACTTTC.

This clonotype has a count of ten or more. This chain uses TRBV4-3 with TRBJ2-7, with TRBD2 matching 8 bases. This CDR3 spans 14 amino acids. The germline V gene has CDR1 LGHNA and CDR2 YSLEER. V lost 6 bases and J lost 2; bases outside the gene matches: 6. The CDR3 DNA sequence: TGCGCCAGCAGTAGCGGGATTTACCCCTACGAGCAGTACTTC. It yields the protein CASSSGIYPYEQYF.

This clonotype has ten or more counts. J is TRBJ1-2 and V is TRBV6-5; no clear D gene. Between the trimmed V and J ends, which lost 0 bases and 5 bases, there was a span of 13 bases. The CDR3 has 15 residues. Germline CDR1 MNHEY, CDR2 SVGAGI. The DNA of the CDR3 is TGTGCCAGCAGTTACTCCTCTAGCGGAGGTTATGGCTACACCTTC. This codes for CASSYSSSGGYGYTF.

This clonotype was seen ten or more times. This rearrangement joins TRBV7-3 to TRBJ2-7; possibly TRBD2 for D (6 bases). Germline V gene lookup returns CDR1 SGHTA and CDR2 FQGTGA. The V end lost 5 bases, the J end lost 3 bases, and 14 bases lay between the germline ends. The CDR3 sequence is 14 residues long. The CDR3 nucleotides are TGTGCCAGCAGCACCGGAGGTAGCGGCTACGAGCAGTACTTC. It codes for CASSTGGSGYEQYF.

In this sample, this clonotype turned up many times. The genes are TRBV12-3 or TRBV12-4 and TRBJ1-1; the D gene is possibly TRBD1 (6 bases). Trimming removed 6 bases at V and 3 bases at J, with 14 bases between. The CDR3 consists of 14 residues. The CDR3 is CASRPPGAYTEAFF. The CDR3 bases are TGTGCCAGCAGACCTCCGGGGGCGTACACTGAAGCTTTCTTT.

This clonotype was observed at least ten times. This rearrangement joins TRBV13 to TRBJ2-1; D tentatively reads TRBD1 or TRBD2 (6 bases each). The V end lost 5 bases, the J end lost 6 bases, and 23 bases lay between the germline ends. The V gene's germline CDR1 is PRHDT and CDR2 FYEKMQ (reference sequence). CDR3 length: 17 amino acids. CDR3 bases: TGTGCCAGCAGCCTACCAAGGGGGGCTAGCTGGGCCAATGAGCAGTTCTTC. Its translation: CASSLPRGASWANEQFF.

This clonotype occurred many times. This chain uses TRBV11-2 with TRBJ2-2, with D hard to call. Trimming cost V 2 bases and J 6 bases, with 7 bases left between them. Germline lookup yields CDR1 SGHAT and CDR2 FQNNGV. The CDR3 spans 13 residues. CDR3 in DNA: TGTGCCAGCAGCTTATCGGAAGCCGGGGAGCTGTTTTTT. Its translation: CASSLSEAGELFF.

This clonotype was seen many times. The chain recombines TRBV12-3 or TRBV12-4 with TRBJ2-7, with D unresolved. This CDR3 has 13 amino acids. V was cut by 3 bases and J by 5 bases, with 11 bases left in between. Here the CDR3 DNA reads TGTGCCAGCAGTTTGGTCAGGCTGCACGAGCAGTACTTC. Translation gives CASSLVRLHEQYF.

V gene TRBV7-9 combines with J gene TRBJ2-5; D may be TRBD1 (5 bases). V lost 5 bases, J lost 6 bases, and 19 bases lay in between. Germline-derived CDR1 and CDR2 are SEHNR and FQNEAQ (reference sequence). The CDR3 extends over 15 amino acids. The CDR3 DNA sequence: TGTGCCAGCAGCCACCTCCCAGGGAAGGAAAAGACCCAGTACTTC. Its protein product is CASSHLPGKEKTQYF.

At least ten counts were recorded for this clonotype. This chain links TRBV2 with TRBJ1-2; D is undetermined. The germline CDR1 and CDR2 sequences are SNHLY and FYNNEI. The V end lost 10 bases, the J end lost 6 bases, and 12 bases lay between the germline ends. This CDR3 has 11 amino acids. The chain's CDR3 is CAIGNWDGYTF. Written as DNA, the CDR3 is TGTGCCATCGGTAACTGGGATGGCTACACCTTC.